A selection of T cell receptor beta chains follows, all from one sample in a study of T cell responses to AZD1222 COVID-19 vaccine. Assay used: immunoSEQ multiplex PCR; TCRdb lists only in-frame clones, some missing. The data contain under 130,000 clones, roughly 91% of them singletons. The sequences come from peripheral blood, collected on day 0 of AZD1222 vaccination. The receptors were gathered from an adult in good health. Both conserved end residues are part of each CDR3. A D gene is named only where the DNA matches it firmly. A clone size is listed for some rows: how often the clone was seen (once, few, many), or a class if it is expanded.

d_call clone_size j_call v_call cdr3_length cdr3_nt cdr3_aa
TRBD1 . TRBJ1-4 TRBV27 13 TGTGCCAGCGGCGGGACAGGGAATGAAAAACTGTTTTTT CASGGTGNEKLFF
TRBD2 . TRBJ2-7 TRBV30 12 TGTGCCTGGAATCCGGGAGGTAACGAGCAGTACTTC CAWNPGGNEQYF
. . TRBJ1-6 TRBV28 18 TGTGCCAGCAGTTTAAGCGACACGGGATTCGCCTATAATTCACCCCTCCACTTT CASSLSDTGFAYNSPLHF
. . TRBJ2-7 TRBV11-1 13 TGTGCCAGCAGCTCCAGGTCGTCCTACGAGCAGTACTTC CASSSRSSYEQYF
. once TRBJ2-1 TRBV18 15 TGTGCCAGCTCCCAGGATTTAAGCTCCTACAATGAGCAGTTCTTC CASSQDLSSYNEQFF
. . TRBJ1-5 TRBV27 13 TGTGCCAGCAGTTTCGGCAGATCCCAGCCCCAGCATTTT CASSFGRSQPQHF
. . TRBJ2-7 TRBV11-2 15 TGTGCCAGCAGCTTGTCTACCTCAGTTTCCTACGAGCAGTACTTC CASSLSTSVSYEQYF
. . TRBJ1-2 TRBV25-1 15 TGTGCCAGCAGTGAAGCTTCCGGCGAGAACTATGGCTACACCTTC CASSEASGENYGYTF
. . TRBJ1-2 TRBV28 12 TGTGCCAGCAGTTTCGTGGGCTATGGCTACACCTTC CASSFVGYGYTF
. . TRBJ2-1 TRBV7-9 14 TGTGCCAGCACACACGAGACGGGTTACAATGAGCAGTTCTTC CASTHETGYNEQFF
. . TRBJ2-1 TRBV9 15 TGTGCCAGCAGCGCCCGGGGGGCCTCCTACAATGAGCAGTTCTTC CASSARGASYNEQFF
TRBD1 . TRBJ1-6 TRBV5-4 16 TGTGCCAGCAGCCCGGGACAGCTCTCCTATAATTCACCCCTCCACTTT CASSPGQLSYNSPLHF
. once TRBJ2-1 TRBV18 13 TGTGCCAGCTCAACCGGTGCGTACAATGAGCAGTTCTTC CASSTGAYNEQFF
TRBD1 few TRBJ2-7 TRBV2 12 TGTGCCAGCGGACAGGGGAGATACGAGCAGTACTTC CASGQGRYEQYF
. . TRBJ1-1 TRBV28 14 TGTGCCAGCAGTTTTGGAAGCAAGAACACTGAAGCTTTCTTT CASSFGSKNTEAFF
TRBD1 . TRBJ1-2 TRBV5-8 14 TGTGCCAGCAACTTTGGACAGGGGATCTATGGCTACACCTTC CASNFGQGIYGYTF
TRBD1 . TRBJ1-1 TRBV28 16 TGTGCCAGCAGTTTATGGGGGACAGGGGGTATCACTGAAGCTTTCTTT CASSLWGTGGITEAFF
. . TRBJ1-1 TRBV9 14 TGTGCCAGCAGCGTAGGTGTCTCGAACACTGAAGCTTTCTTT CASSVGVSNTEAFF
. . TRBJ2-5 TRBV6-5 13 TGTGCCAGCAGTTCCCCGGTAGGGCCTAGGCAGTACTTC CASSSPVGPRQYF
TRBD2 . TRBJ2-3 TRBV5-1 16 TGCGCCAGCAGCCCGGGGGGCGGGAGGAGCACAGATACGCAGTATTTT CASSPGGGRSTDTQYF
. . TRBJ1-1 TRBV5-8 13 TGTGCCAGCAGCCCTCTTTGGAACACTGAAGCTTTCTTT CASSPLWNTEAFF
. . TRBJ2-1 TRBV2 15 TGTGCCAGCAGAGGAGTTACGGGGTCCTACAATGAGCAGTTCTTC CASRGVTGSYNEQFF
TRBD1 . TRBJ1-5 TRBV9 15 TGTGCCAGCAGCACAACAGGGGCGCCCCATCAGCCCCAGCATTTT CASSTTGAPHQPQHF
. . TRBJ1-5 TRBV27 17 TGTGCCAGCACCACATTCGGGACGCAGGGTAACTATCAGCCCCAGCATTTT CASTTFGTQGNYQPQHF
. . TRBJ1-1 TRBV27 14 TGTGCCAGCAGTCCCATCGGACCGAACACTGAAGCTTTCTTT CASSPIGPNTEAFF
TRBD1 . TRBJ2-5 TRBV28 13 TGTGCCAGCAGCCGACAGGGGTCAGAGACCCAGTACTTC CASSRQGSETQYF
. . TRBJ2-5 TRBV9 13 TGTGCCAGCAGCGTCGACAGGCAGGAGACCCAGTACTTC CASSVDRQETQYF
. . TRBJ1-6 TRBV7-9 13 TGTGCCAGCAGCTTACAGGGTTTGGGGCCCCTCCACTTT CASSLQGLGPLHF